Below, 11 T cell receptor beta chains from the same sample are listed, as sequenced in a study of patients and donors after allogeneic stem cell transplantation. TCRdb ran MiXCR on the RT-PCR reads and lists one entry per CDR3 protein. The repertoire consists of 400,000 to 450,000 distinct CDR3 sequences, with 16% occurring once and the leading ten covering roughly 7%. Sequencing input: blood, either unsorted or a sorted T cell fraction (not recorded which). The source of these receptors is a human donor who was either an allogeneic HSCT recipient or a stem cell or donor lymphocyte infusion donor (not recorded which). It is not recorded whose cells these are; they may come from a transplant donor.

The chain links TRBV3-1 to TRBJ1-1; 9 bases align to TRBD1. Germline V gene data show CDR1 as LGHDT and CDR2 as YNNKEL (reference sequence). The CDR3 contains 15 residues. J gave up 0 bases and V 3 bases, and 2 bases lay outside the gene matches. The CDR3 sequence: CASSHGDRVNTEAFF. The DNA of the CDR3 is TGTGCCAGCAGCCATGGGGACAGGGTGAACACTGAAGCTTTCTTT. Using reference TRBV3-1 and TRBJ1-1 for the parts outside the CDR3, the full variable domain is DTAVSQTPKYLVTQMGNDKSIKCEQNLGHDTMYWYKQDSKKFLKIMFSYNNKELIINETVPNRFSPKSPDKAHLNLHINSLELGDSAVYFCASSHGDRVNTEAFFGQGTRLTVV.

This clonotype was counted only a few times. This sequence joins TRBV20-1 and TRBJ2-1; 8 positions match TRBD1. The CDR3 is 15 amino acids. Germline CDR1 and CDR2: DFQATT and SNEGSKA (reference sequence). J was trimmed by 7 bases and V by 5 bases; bases with no gene match: 13. The CDR3 DNA is TGCAGTGCTTCGGTCCCGGGACAGGTTTGGAATGAGCAGTTCTTC. Translating gives CSASVPGQVWNEQFF.

V gene TRBV24-1 combines with J gene TRBJ2-3, with a tentative D call TRBD1 (6 bases). The V and J ends lost 6 bases and 0 bases respectively, with 12 bases between them. This CDR3 spans 15 amino acids. Germline lookup yields CDR1 KGHDR and CDR2 SFDVKD. The CDR3 DNA sequence: TGTGCCACCAGTAACAGGGACCTTAGCACAGATACGCAGTATTTT. It is translated as CATSNRDLSTDTQYF.

In this sample, this clonotype turned up a few times. The chain recombines TRBV13 with TRBJ2-7; D is perhaps TRBD1 or TRBD2 (5 bases each). V was shortened by 3 bases and J by 7 bases, with 19 bases between the two germline ends. The CDR3 has 15 amino acids. Germline V gene sequence: CDR1 PRHDT, CDR2 FYEKMQ (reference sequence). The DNA for the CDR3 is TGTGCCAGCAGCTTCACGACAGAGGGTGCCCCAGAGCAGTACTTC. The encoded protein is CASSFTTEGAPEQYF.

This clonotype was picked up many times. This chain joins TRBV3-1 and TRBJ1-1; TRBD1 agrees at 8 bases. Trimming took 4 bases from V and 5 from J; bases not matched to a gene: 6. Germline CDR1 and CDR2: LGHDT and YNNKEL (reference sequence). This CDR3 spans 14 amino acids. The CDR3 reads CASSLRTGRTEAFF. The CDR3 nucleotides are TGTGCCAGCAGCCTCCGGACAGGGCGGACTGAAGCTTTCTTT.

Comments on this clonotype: The CDR3 end shows no conserved phenylalanine or tryptophan, and so a read error is likely. The V and J genes are TRBV5-1 and TRBJ2-3; 10 bases are shared with TRBD2. CDR3 length: 16 residues. The germline CDR1 and CDR2 sequences are SGHRS and YFSETQ. V lost 4 bases and J lost 0; bases outside the gene matches: 5. Written as DNA, the CDR3 is TGCGCCAGCAGCCAAAGGACTAGCGGAAGCACAGATACGCAGTATTCT. Translating it yields CASSQRTSGSTDTQYS.

This clonotype was seen more than once but under ten times. This sequence joins TRBV14 and TRBJ1-1; tentatively, D is TRBD1 (6 bases). From germline, CDR1 is SGHDN and CDR2 FVKESK. The CDR3 is 16 amino acids. Trimming left V 4 bases short and J 2 bases short, with 17 bases between. The CDR3 is CASSLWLGTLNTEAFF. The CDR3 DNA reads as TGTGCCAGCAGCCTCTGGCTGGGGACACTCAACACTGAAGCTTTCTTT. The entire variable domain, with the rest obtained from reference TRBV14 and TRBJ1-1, is as follows: EAGVTQFPSHSVIEKGQTVTLRCDPISGHDNLYWYRRVMGKEIKFLLHFVKESKQDESGMPNNRFLAERTGGTYSTLKVQPAELEDSGVYFCASSLWLGTLNTEAFFGQGTRLTVV.

This clonotype occurred many times. The J gene is TRBJ2-6, the V gene TRBV12-3 or TRBV12-4; D is uncertain. The V gene lost 4 bases and the J gene lost 0 bases, with 4 bases spanning the gap. CDR3 size: 14 residues. Written as DNA, the CDR3 is TGTGCCAGCAGTTCCAGCTCTGGGGCCAACGTCCTGACTTTC. Amino acids: CASSSSSGANVLTF.

This clonotype came up a few times. V is TRBV9 and J is TRBJ2-1; D uncertain. This CDR3 is built from 12 residues. Germline assignment: CDR1 SGDLS and CDR2 YYNGEE. With 4 bases removed from V and 6 bases from J, the gap between germline ends came to 8 bases. The CDR3 DNA sequence: TGTGCCAGCAGCCCAGACTTCAATGAGCAGTTCTTC. It translates to CASSPDFNEQFF.

CDR3 nucleotides: TGTGCCAGCAGCGCCGAAGGCCTTCAGCCCCAGCATTTT. This sequence encodes CASSAEGLQPQHF. V gene TRBV7-9 combines with J gene TRBJ1-5; D unresolved. The CDR3 is 13 amino acids. Germline V gives CDR1 SEHNR, CDR2 FQNEAQ (reference sequence). V shed 5 bases and J shed 6 bases, with 11 bases lying between them.

This clonotype was seen a handful of times. The V gene is TRBV7-3, the J gene TRBJ2-2; 8 positions agree with TRBD1. The CDR3 length is 17 residues. CDR1 is SGHTA, CDR2 FQGTGA, per germline. V was pared by 5 bases and J by 4 bases, with 12 bases of the junction left unmatched. As DNA, the CDR3 is TGTGCCAGCAGCATAGGACCCGGACAGGGAATCACCGGGGAGCTGTTTTTT. Translation: CASSIGPGQGITGELFF.